This section outlines one T cell receptor beta chain sequence together with its context. The treatment: preoperative locoregional IRX-2 cytokine immunotherapy. This phase Ib study tested locoregional IRX-2 cytokine immunotherapy given before surgery. TCRdb's copy holds only in-frame clones and misses some; the assay was immunoSEQ multiplex PCR. Counted here are roughly 40,000 clones, about 72% occurring once; the ten biggest clones make up roughly 1.2%. In germline, CDR1 is LNHDA, CDR2 SQIVND (reference sequence). This CDR3 region has 20 residues. V lost 0 bases and J lost 0; bases outside the gene matches: 12. These data originate in a study of preoperative IRX-2 immunotherapy in early breast cancer.

Source: tumor tissue, taken after IRX-2 immunotherapy. V and J are TRBV19 and TRBJ2-3; 10 nucleotides match TRBD2. The sequence was obtained from a human donor with breast cancer. The CDR3 DNA is TGTGCCAGTAGTATAGATGGCAGCGGACTAGCGGCAAGTAGCACAGATACGCAGTATTTT. Translation gives CASSIDGSGLAASSTDTQYF. Together with reference TRBV19 and TRBJ2-3, the CDR3 gives the full variable domain: DGGITQSPKYLFRKEGQNVTLSCEQNLNHDAMYWYRQDPGQGLRLIYYSQIVNDFQKGDIAEGYSVSREKKESFPLTVTSAQKNPTAFYLCASSIDGSGLAASSTDTQYFGPGTRLTVL.